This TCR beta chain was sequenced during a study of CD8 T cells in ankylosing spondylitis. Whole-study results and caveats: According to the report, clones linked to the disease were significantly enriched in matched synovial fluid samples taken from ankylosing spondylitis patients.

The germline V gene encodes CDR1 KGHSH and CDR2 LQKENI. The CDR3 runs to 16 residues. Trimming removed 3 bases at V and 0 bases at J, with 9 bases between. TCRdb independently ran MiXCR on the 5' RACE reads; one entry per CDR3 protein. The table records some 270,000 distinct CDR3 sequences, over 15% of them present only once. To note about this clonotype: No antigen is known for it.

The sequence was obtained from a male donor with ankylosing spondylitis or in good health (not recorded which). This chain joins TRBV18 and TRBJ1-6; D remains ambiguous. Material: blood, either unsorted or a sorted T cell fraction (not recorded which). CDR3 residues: CASSPSGSSYNSPLHF. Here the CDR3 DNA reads TGTGCCAGCTCACCCTCCGGGAGCTCCTATAATTCACCCCTCCACTTT.